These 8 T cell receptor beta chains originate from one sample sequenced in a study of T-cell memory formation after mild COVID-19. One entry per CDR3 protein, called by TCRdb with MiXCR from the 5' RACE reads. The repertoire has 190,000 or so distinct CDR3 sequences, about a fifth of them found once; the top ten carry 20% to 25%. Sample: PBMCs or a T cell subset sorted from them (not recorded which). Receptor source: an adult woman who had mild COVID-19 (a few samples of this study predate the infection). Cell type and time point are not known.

The CDR3 is CASSRDQPQHF. CDR3 in DNA: TGTGCCAGCAGCAGGGACCAGCCCCAGCATTTT. The chain couples TRBV21-1 to TRBJ1-5; the D call in the table, TRBD1, was not verified against the DNA. TRBV21-1 counts as a pseudogene. CDR3 size: 11 residues.

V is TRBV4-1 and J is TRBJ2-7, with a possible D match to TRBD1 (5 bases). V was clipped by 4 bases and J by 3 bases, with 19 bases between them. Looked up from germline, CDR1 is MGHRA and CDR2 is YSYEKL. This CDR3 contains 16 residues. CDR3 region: CASSLSLGQFYYEQYF. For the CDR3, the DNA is TGCGCCAGCAGCCTCTCATTAGGACAATTTTACTACGAGCAGTACTTC.

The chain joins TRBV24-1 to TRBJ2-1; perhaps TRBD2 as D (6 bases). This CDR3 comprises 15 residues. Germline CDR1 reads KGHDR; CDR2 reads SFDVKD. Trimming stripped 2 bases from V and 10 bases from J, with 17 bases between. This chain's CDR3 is CATSDSNFSGGEQFF. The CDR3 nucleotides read TGTGCCACCAGTGATTCGAACTTTAGCGGAGGGGAGCAGTTCTTC.

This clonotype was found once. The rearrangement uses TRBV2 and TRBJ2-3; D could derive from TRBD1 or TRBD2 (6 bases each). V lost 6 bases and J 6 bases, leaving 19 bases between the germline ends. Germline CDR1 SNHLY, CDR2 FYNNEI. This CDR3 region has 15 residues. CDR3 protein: CASRAPGATTDTQYF. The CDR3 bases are TGTGCCAGCAGGGCCCCGGGGGCGACGACTGATACGCAGTATTTT.

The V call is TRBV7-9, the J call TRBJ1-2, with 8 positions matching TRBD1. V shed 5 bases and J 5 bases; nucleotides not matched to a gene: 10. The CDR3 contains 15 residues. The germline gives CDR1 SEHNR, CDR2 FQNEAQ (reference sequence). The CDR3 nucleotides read TGTGCCAGCAGCGACAGGACAGGGCTTTGGTATGGCTACACCTTC. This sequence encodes CASSDRTGLWYGYTF. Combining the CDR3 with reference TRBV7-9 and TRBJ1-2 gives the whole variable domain DTGVSQNPRHKITKRGQNVTFRCDPISEHNRLYWYRQTLGQGPEFLTYFQNEAQLEKSRLLSDRFSAERPKGSFSTLEIQRTEQGDSAMYLCASSDRTGLWYGYTFGSGTRLTVV.

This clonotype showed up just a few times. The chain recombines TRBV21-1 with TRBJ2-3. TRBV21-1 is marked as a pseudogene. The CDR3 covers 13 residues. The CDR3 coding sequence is TGTGCCAGCAGCGACGTGGGCCCAGATACGCAGTATTTT. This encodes CASSDVGPDTQYF.

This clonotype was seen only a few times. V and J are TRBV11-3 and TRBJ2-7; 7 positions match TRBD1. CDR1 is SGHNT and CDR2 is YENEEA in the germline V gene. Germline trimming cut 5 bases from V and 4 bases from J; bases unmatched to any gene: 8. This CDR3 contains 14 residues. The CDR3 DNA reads TGTGCCAGCAGCCACCCCGGGACAGAGTACGAGCAGTACTTC. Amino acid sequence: CASSHPGTEYEQYF.

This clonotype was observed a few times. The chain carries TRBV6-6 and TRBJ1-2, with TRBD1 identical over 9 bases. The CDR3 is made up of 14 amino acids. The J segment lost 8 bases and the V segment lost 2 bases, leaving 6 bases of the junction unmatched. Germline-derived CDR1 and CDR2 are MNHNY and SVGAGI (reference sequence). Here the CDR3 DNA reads TGTGCCAGCAGTTACGGGACAGGGCCGAGGGGCTACACCTTC. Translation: CASSYGTGPRGYTF.